The 20 T cell receptor beta chains reported below all come from one sample, sequenced in a study of T cells expressing NK-cell markers (dated by TCRdb to the early 2020s). To prepare the library, 5' RACE was applied. The listed sequencing device is Illumina HiSeq 2000. Based on TCRdb reprocessing of the reads, there is one entry per CDR3 protein sequence, and DNA is missing. The table for this sample lists roughly 180,000 distinct CDR3 sequences. The top ten hold approximately 18% of the sample. Material for sequencing was blood T cells: a sorted CD56 or NKG2C T cell subset, CD4+ or CD8+ T cells, or bulk PBMC T cells (not recorded which). The receptor set was obtained from a woman between 18 and 69 years old in good health.

This chain joins TRBV7-2 and TRBJ2-5. The CDR3 totals 13 residues. The germline V gene encodes CDR1 SGHTA and CDR2 FQGNSA. The CDR3 protein is CASSFAYSETQYF.

The chain employs TRBV5-1 and TRBJ1-2; the TRBD1 assignment by TCRdb is unverifiable without DNA. Looked up from germline, CDR1 is SGHRS and CDR2 is YFSETQ. This CDR3 has 15 residues. The CDR3 region is CASSLDPQGVYGYTF. Full variable domain (rest looked up from reference TRBV5-1 and TRBJ1-2): KAGVTQTPRYLIKTRGQQVTLSCSPISGHRSVSWYQQTPGQGLQFLFEYFSETQRNKGNFPGRFSGRQFSNSRSEMNVSTLELGDSALYLCASSLDPQGVYGYTFGSGTRLTVV.

V and J are TRBV12-3 or TRBV12-4 and TRBJ2-5. The length of the CDR3 is 15 residues. The CDR3 loop reads CASSLTTEPYETQYF.

The rearrangement joins TRBV11-2 to TRBJ2-1; the D gene TCRdb calls, TRBD1, cannot be checked with no DNA. CDR1 and CDR2 from the germline V gene are SGHAT and FQNNGV. The CDR3 covers 15 residues. The chain's CDR3 is CASSFDQVPSNEQFF.

CDR3 protein: CSVAALAGGDEQFF. The chain recombines TRBV29-1 with TRBJ2-1; TCRdb names TRBD2, which stays unverified in the absence of DNA. Germline assignment: CDR1 SQVTM and CDR2 ANQGSEA. The CDR3 consists of 14 residues.

CDR3 sequence reads: CASSPGQGGLTEAFF. The chain employs TRBV18 and TRBJ1-1; lacking DNA, the TRBD1 call made by TCRdb goes unchecked. The CDR3 is made up of 15 amino acids. The germline gives CDR1 KGHSH, CDR2 LQKENI.

This chain connects TRBV20-1 to TRBJ1-2; without DNA, the TCRdb call of TRBD1 cannot be checked. This CDR3 comprises 14 residues. Germline CDR1 and CDR2: DFQATT and SNEGSKA (reference sequence). The CDR3 sequence is CSASSTGTDYGYTF.

The chain couples TRBV18 to TRBJ2-1; the D call of TRBD2 rests on TCRdb alone, since no DNA is present to check it. Germline CDR1 and CDR2: KGHSH and LQKENI. This CDR3 comprises 16 residues. This CDR3 reads CASSPMERVSYNEQFF.

V usage is TRBV29-1 and J usage is TRBJ2-5; as DNA is missing, the TRBD1 call by TCRdb cannot be tested. Germline V gene data show CDR1 as SQVTM and CDR2 as ANQGSEA. The CDR3 totals 13 residues. CDR3 in amino acids: CSVLGGQGETQYF.

This chain joins TRBV4-2 and TRBJ1-4. This CDR3 has 16 residues. Germline lookup yields CDR1 LGHNA and CDR2 YNFKEQ. CDR3 residues: CASSQVARWANEKLFF.

This chain connects TRBV28 to TRBJ2-6; absent DNA, TCRdb's TRBD1 call cannot be checked. In germline, CDR1 is MDHEN, CDR2 SYDVKM. The CDR3 runs to 18 residues. The CDR3 sequence: CASSFTQGLDSGANVLTF.

The J gene is TRBJ2-5, the V gene TRBV5-1; TCRdb indicates TRBD2, and absent DNA this call remains unverified. The CDR3 contains 16 residues. Looked up from germline, CDR1 is SGHRS and CDR2 is YFSETQ. Here the CDR3 reads CASSSNLAGGRETQYF.

This chain joins TRBV10-3 and TRBJ2-7. This CDR3 is 14 amino acids long. Germline V gene lookup returns CDR1 ENHRY and CDR2 SYGVKD. The chain's CDR3 is CAIRGTAETYEQYF.

This chain joins TRBV27 and TRBJ1-1. This CDR3 region has 14 residues. The V gene's germline CDR1 is MNHEY and CDR2 SMNVEV (reference sequence). CDR3 loop: CASSFRTVDTEAFF.

The chain combines TRBV9 with TRBJ2-3; TCRdb's D call of TRBD1 is untestable without DNA. The CDR3 contains 16 residues. Looked up from germline, CDR1 is SGDLS and CDR2 is YYNGEE. The CDR3 loop is CASSVEGGRSTDTQYF.

J is TRBJ2-3 and V is TRBV18; lacking DNA, the TRBD1 call made by TCRdb goes unchecked. CDR3 length: 16 amino acids. Germline CDR1 reads KGHSH; CDR2 reads LQKENI. The CDR3: CASSLSTGGAADTQYF.

This sequence joins TRBV3-1 and TRBJ2-1; the D call of TRBD1 rests on TCRdb alone, since no DNA is present to check it. Germline loops: CDR1 LGHDT, CDR2 YNNKEL (reference sequence). The CDR3 is 16 residues long. CDR3 sequence: CASSHGGRVGYNEQFF.

The V call is TRBV12-3 or TRBV12-4, the J call TRBJ1-2; lacking DNA, the TRBD1 call made by TCRdb goes unchecked. The CDR3 runs to 13 residues. The CDR3 protein is CASTTGTYYGYTF.

The V gene is TRBV3-1, the J gene TRBJ1-1; checking the TCRdb D call of TRBD1 is not possible without DNA. The CDR3 totals 15 residues. CDR1 and CDR2 (germline): LGHDT, YNNKEL (reference sequence). This CDR3 reads CASSQLGGMNTEAFF. The variable domain in full, completed from reference TRBV3-1 and TRBJ1-1, reads DTAVSQTPKYLVTQMGNDKSIKCEQNLGHDTMYWYKQDSKKFLKIMFSYNNKELIINETVPNRFSPKSPDKAHLNLHINSLELGDSAVYFCASSQLGGMNTEAFFGQGTRLTVV.

The V call is TRBV4-2, the J call TRBJ2-5; TCRdb indicates TRBD1, and absent DNA this call remains unverified. This CDR3 contains 16 residues. Germline V gives CDR1 LGHNA, CDR2 YNFKEQ. CDR3 region: CASSQGPVGGEETQYF.